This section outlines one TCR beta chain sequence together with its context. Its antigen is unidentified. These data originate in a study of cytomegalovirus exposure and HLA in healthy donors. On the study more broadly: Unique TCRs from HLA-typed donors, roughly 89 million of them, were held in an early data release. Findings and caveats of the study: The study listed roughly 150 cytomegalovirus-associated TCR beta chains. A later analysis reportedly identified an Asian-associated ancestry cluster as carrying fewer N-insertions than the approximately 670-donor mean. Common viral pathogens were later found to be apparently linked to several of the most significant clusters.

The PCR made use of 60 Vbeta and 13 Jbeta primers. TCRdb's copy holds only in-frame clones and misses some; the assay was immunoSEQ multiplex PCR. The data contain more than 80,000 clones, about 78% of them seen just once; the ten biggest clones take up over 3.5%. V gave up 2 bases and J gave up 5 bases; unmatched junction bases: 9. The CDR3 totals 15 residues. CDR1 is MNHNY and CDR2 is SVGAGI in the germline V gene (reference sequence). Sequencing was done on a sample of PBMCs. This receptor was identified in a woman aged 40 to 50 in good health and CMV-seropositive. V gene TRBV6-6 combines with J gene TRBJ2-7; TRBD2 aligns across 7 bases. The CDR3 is CASSYGAGWGHEQYF. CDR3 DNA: TGTGCCAGCAGTTACGGAGCGGGGTGGGGCCACGAGCAGTACTTC.